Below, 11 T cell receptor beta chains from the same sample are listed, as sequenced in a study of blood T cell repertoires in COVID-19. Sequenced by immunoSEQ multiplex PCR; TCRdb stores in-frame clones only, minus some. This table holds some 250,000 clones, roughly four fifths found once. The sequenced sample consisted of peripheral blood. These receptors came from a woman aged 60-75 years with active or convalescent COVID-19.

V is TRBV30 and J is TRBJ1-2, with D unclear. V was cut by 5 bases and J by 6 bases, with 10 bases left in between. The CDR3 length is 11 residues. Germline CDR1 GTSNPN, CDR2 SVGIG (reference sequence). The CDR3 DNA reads TGTGCCTGGGACCGCGTTCATGGCTACACCTTC. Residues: CAWDRVHGYTF.

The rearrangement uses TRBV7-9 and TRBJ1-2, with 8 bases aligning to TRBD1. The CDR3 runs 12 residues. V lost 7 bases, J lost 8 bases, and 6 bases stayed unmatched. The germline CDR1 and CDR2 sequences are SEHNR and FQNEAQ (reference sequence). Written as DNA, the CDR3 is TGTGCCAGCAACCACGACAGGGGAGGCTACACCTTC. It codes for CASNHDRGGYTF.

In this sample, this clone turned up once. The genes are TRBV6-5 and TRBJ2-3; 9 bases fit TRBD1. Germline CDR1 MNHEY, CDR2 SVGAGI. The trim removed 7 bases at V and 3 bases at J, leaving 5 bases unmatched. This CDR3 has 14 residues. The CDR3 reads CASTTGTGTDTQYF. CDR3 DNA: TGTGCCAGCACTACCGGGACAGGGACAGATACGCAGTATTTT.

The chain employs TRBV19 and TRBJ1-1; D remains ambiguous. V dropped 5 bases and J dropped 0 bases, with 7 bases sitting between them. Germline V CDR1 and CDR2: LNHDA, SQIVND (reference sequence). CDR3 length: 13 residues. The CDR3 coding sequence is TGTGCCAGTAGTCCCCCTTTGAACACTGAAGCTTTCTTT. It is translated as CASSPPLNTEAFF.

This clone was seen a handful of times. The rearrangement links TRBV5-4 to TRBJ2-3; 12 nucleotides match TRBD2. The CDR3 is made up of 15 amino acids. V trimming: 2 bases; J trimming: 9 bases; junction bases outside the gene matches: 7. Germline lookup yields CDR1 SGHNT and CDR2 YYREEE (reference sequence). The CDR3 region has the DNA TGTGCCAGCAGCTTACTAGCGGGGGGCAATCGCACGCAGTATTTT. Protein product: CASSLLAGGNRTQYF.

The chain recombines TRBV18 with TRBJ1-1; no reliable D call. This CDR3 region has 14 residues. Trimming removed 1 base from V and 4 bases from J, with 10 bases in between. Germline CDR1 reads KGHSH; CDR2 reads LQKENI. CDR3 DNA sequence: TGTGCCAGCTCACCACTGGAGGTCCCCACTGAAGCTTTCTTT. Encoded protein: CASSPLEVPTEAFF.

The CDR3 reads CASSRTGDSYEQYF. CDR3 in DNA: TGTGCCAGCAGTCGGACAGGGGACTCCTACGAGCAGTACTTC. V and J are TRBV5-8 and TRBJ2-7, with 9 bases fitting TRBD1. This CDR3 comprises 14 residues. Germline CDR1 SGHTS, CDR2 YDEGEE. J was trimmed by 0 bases and V by 5 bases; bases with no gene match: 3.

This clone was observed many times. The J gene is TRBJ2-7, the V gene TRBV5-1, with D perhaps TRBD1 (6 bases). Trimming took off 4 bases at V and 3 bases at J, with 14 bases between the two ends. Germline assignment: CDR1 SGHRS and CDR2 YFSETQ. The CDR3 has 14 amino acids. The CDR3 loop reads CASSVDRQFYEQYF. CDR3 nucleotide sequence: TGCGCCAGCAGCGTTGACAGGCAGTTCTACGAGCAGTACTTC.

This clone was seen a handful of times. The CDR3: CASSSPGTGNLNTQYF. DNA of the CDR3: TGTGCCAGCAGTTCTCCCGGGACAGGGAATCTGAATACGCAGTATTTT. The chain combines TRBV27 with TRBJ2-3, with TRBD1 matching 9 bases. There are 16 residues in the CDR3. V lost 4 bases and J lost 7; bases outside the gene matches: 12. From germline, CDR1 is MNHEY and CDR2 SMNVEV (reference sequence).

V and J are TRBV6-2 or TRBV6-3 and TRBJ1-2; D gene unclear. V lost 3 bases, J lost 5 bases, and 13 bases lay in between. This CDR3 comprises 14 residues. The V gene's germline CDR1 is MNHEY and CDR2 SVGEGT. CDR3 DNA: TGTGCCAGCAGTTATGGAGCTCGCACTTATGGCTACACCTTC. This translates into CASSYGARTYGYTF.

The CDR3 coding sequence is TGCGCCAGCAGCTTGATTATGTCGGGGAGCACAGATACGCAGTATTTT. Its protein is CASSLIMSGSTDTQYF. This chain connects TRBV5-1 to TRBJ2-3; maybe TRBD2 (5 bases). This CDR3 is 16 amino acids long. Per the germline V gene, CDR1 is SGHRS and CDR2 is YFSETQ. V gave up 1 base and J gave up 0 bases, with 12 bases separating them.